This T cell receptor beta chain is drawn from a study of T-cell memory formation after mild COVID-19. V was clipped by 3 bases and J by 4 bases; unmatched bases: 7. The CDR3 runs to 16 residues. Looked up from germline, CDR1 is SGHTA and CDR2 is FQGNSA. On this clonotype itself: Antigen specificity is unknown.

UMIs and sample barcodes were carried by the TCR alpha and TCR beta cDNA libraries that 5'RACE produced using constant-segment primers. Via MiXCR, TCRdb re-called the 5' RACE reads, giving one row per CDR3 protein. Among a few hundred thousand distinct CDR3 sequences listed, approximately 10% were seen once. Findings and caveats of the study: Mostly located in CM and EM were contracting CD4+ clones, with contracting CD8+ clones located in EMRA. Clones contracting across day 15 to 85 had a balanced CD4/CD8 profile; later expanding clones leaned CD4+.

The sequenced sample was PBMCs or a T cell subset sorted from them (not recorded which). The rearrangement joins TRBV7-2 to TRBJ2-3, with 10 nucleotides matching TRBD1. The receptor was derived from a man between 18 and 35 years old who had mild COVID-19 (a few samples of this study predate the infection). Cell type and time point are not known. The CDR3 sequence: CASSLYRQGAADTQYF. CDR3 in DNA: TGTGCCAGCAGCTTGTACCGACAGGGGGCGGCAGATACGCAGTATTTT.